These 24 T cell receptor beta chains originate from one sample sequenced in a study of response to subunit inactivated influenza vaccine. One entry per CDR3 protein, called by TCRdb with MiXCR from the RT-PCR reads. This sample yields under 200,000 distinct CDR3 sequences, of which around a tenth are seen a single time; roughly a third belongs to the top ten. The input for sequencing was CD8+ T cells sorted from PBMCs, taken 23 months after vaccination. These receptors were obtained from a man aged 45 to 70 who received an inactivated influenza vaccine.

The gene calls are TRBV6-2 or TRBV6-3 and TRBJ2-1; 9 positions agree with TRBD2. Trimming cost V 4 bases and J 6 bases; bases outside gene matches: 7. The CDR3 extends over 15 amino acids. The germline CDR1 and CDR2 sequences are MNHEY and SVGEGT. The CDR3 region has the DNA TGTGCCAGCAGTTCGGGACTAGCTGACAGCAATGAGCAGTTCTTC. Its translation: CASSSGLADSNEQFF.

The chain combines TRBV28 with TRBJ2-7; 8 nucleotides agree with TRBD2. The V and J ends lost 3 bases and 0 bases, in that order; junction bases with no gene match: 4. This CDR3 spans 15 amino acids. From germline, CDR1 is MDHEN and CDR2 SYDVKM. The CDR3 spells CASSFTSGSSYEQYF. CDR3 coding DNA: TGTGCCAGCAGTTTTACTAGCGGAAGCTCCTACGAGCAGTACTTC.

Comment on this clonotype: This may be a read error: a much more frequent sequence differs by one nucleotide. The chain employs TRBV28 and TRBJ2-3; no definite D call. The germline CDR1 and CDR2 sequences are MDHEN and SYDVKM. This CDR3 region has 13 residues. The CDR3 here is CASSLTLTDTQCF. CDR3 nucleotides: TGTGCCAGCAGTTTGACCTTAACAGATACGCAGTGTTTT.

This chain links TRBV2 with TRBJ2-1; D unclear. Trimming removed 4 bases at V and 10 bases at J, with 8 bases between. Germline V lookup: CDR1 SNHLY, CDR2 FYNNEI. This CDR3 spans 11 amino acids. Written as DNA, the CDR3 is TGTGCCAGCAGTGGACTGGAAGAGCAGTTCTTC. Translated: CASSGLEEQFF. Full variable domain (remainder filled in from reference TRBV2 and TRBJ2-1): EPEVTQTPSHQVTQMGQEVILRCVPISNHLYFYWYRQILGQKVEFLVSFYNNEISEKSEIFDDQFSVERPDGSNFTLKIRSTKLEDSAMYFCASSGLEEQFFGPGTRLTVL.

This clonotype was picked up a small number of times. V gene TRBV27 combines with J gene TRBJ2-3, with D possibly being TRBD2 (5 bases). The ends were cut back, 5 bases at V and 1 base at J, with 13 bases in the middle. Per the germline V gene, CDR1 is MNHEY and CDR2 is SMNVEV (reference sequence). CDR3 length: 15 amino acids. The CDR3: CASSRAVFGTDTQYF. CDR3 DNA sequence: TGTGCCAGCAGTCGAGCGGTTTTCGGCACAGATACGCAGTATTTT.

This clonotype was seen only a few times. CDR3 sequence: CASSPGQGGDTSSPLHF. Here the CDR3 DNA reads TGTGCCAGCAGTCCGGGACAGGGCGGGGACACAAGTTCACCCCTCCACTTT. The genes are TRBV28 and TRBJ1-6, with 9 bases matching TRBD1. V shed 5 bases and J 9 bases; nucleotides not matched to a gene: 14. Germline lookup yields CDR1 MDHEN and CDR2 SYDVKM. CDR3 length equals 17 residues.

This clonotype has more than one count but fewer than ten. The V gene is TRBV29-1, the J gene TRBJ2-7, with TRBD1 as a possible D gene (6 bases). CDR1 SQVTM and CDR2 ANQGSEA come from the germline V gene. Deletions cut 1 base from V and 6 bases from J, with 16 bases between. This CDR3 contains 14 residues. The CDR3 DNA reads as TGCAGCGTTGAAGCCCCAGGGGTGGTGGCCGAGCAGTACTTC. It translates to CSVEAPGVVAEQYF.

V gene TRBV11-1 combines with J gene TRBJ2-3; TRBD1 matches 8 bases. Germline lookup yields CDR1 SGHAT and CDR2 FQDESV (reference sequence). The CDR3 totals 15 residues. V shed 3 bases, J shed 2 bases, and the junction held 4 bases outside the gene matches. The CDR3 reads CASSFSGQDTDTQYF. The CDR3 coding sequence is TGTGCCAGCAGCTTTTCGGGACAGGACACAGATACGCAGTATTTT.

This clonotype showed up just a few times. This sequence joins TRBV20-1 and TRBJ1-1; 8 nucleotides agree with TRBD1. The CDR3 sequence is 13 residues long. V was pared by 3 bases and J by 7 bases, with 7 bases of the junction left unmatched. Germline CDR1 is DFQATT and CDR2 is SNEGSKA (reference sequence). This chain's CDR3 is CSARQGASGEAFF. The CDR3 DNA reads TGCAGTGCTAGGCAGGGGGCCTCCGGTGAAGCTTTCTTT.

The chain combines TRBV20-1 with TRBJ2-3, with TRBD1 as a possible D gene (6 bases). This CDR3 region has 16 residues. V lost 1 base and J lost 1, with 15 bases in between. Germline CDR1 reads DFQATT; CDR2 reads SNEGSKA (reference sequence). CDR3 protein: CSARADRFRGTDTQYF. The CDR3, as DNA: TGCAGTGCTAGAGCCGACAGGTTCCGAGGCACAGATACGCAGTATTTT.

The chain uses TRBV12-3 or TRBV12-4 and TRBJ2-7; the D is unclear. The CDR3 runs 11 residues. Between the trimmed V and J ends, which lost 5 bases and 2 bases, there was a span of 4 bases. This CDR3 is CASSRPYEQYF. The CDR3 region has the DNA TGTGCCAGCAGTCGCCCCTACGAGCAGTACTTC.

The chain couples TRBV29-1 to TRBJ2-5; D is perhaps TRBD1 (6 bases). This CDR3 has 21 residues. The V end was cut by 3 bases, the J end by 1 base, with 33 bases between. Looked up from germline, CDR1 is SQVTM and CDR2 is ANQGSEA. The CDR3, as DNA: TGCAGCGTTGAGGGACAAATGGACACCGGCGGTACGGCTTGGGGCCAAGAGACCCAGTACTTC. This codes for CSVEGQMDTGGTAWGQETQYF.

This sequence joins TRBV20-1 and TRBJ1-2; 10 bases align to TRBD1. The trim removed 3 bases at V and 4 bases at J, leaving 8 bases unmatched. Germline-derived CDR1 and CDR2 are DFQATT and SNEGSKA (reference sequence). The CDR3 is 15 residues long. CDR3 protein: CSASPGQGLFYGYTF. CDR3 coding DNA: TGCAGTGCTAGTCCGGGACAGGGGCTTTTCTATGGCTACACCTTC.

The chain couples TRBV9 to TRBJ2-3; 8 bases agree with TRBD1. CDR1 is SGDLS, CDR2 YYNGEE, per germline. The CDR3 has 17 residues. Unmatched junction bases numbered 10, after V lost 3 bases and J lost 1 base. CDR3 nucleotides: TGTGCCAGCAGCGGTCAGGGGGCGTCTACCGGCACAGATACGCAGTATTTT. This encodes CASSGQGASTGTDTQYF.

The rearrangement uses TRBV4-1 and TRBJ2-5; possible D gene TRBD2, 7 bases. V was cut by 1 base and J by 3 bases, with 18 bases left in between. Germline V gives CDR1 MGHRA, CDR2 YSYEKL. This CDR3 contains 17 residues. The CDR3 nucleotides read TGCGCCAGCAGCCAAGTTACGGGGGGCGGTTCGAAAGAGACCCAGTACTTC. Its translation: CASSQVTGGGSKETQYF.

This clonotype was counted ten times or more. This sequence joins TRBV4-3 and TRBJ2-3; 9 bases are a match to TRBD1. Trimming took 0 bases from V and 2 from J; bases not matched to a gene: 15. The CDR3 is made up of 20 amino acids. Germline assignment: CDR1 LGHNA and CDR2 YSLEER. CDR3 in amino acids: CASSQDPDRGEWGSTDTQYF. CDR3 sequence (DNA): TGCGCCAGCAGCCAAGATCCCGACAGGGGGGAGTGGGGATCCACAGATACGCAGTATTTT.

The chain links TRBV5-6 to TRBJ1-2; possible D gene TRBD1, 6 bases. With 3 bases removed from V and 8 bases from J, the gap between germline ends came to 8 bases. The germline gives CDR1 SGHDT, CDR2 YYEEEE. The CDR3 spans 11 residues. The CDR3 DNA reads TGTGCCAGCAGCTCTGGGACAGGCTACACCTTC. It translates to CASSSGTGYTF. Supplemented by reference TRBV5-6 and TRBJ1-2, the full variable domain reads DAGVTQSPTHLIKTRGQQVTLRCSPKSGHDTVSWYQQALGQGPQFIFQYYEEEERQRGNFPDRFSGHQFPNYSSELNVNALLLGDSALYLCASSSGTGYTFGSGTRLTVV.

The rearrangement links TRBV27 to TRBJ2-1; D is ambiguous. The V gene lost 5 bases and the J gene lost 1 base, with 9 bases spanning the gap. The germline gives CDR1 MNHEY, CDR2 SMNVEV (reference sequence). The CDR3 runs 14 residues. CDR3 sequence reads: CASSIRDSYNEQFF. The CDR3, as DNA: TGTGCCAGCAGTATTAGGGATTCCTACAATGAGCAGTTCTTC.

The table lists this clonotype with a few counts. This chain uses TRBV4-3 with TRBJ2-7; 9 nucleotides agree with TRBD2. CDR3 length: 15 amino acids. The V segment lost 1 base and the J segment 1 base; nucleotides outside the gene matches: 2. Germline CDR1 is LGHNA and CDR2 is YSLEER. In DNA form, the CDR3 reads TGCGCCAGCAGCCAAGGAAGCGGGGGGTCCTACGAGCAGTACTTC. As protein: CASSQGSGGSYEQYF.

CDR3 sequence reads: CASSQDGSGLGSYEQYF. CDR3 coding DNA: TGCGCCAGCAGCCAAGATGGATCAGGGCTCGGCTCCTACGAGCAGTACTTC. The chain has TRBV4-3 and TRBJ2-7; D might be TRBD1 (5 bases). The V gene lost 0 bases and the J gene lost 0 bases, with 15 bases spanning the gap. Germline V CDR1 and CDR2: LGHNA, YSLEER. This CDR3 spans 17 amino acids.

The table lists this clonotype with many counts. DNA for the CDR3: TGCAGCGCCAGGGACGGACCCTACGAGCAGTACTTC. Protein sequence: CSARDGPYEQYF. This chain links TRBV29-1 with TRBJ2-7, with D perhaps being TRBD1 or TRBD2 (5 bases each). CDR1 is SQVTM, CDR2 ANQGSEA, per germline. The CDR3 spans 12 residues. The V end was cut by 7 bases, the J end by 2 bases, with 12 bases between.

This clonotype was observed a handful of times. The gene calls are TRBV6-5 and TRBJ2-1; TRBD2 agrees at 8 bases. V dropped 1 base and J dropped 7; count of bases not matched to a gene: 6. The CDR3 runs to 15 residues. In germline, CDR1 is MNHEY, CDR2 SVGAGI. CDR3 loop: CASSYLLAEGNEQFF. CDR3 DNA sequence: TGTGCCAGCAGTTACTTACTAGCGGAAGGGAATGAGCAGTTCTTC.

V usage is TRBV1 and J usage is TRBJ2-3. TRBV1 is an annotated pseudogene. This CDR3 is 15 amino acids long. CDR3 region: CTGPFRLQSTDTQYF. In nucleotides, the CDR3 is TGCACCGGACCTTTCCGGCTCCAAAGCACAGATACGCAGTATTTT.

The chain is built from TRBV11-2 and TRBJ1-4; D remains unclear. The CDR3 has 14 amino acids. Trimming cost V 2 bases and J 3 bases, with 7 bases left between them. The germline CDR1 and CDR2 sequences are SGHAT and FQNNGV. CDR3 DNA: TGTGCCAGCAGCTTACTAGGCCCTAATGAAAAACTGTTTTTT. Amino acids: CASSLLGPNEKLFF.